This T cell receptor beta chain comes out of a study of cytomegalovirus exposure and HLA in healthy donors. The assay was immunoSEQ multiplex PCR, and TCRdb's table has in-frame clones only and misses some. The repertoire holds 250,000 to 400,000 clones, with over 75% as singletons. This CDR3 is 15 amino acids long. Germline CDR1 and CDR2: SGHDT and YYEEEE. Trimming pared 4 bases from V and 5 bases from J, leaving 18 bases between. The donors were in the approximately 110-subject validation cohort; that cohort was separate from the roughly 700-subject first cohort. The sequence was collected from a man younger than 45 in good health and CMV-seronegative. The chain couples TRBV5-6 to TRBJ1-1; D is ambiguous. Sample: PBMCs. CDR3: CASSQETAVVTEAFF. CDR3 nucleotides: TGTGCCAGCAGCCAAGAGACTGCGGTCGTGACTGAAGCTTTCTTT.